Below are 5 T cell receptor beta chains sequenced from a single sample in a study of shared T cell receptors in the human thymus. The method was immunoSEQ multiplex PCR; TCRdb's version includes in-frame clones alone and lacks a portion of them. The sample shows roughly 660,000 clones, approximately 90% of them seen only once. This sample was shared with a second study, whose subject was human thymus T cells.

The sequencing sample was made of thymocytes. These receptors came from a boy in the first two years of life with a congenital heart defect.

The V call is TRBV28, the J call TRBJ2-7, with TRBD2 matching over 9 bases. CDR1 MDHEN and CDR2 SYDVKM come from the germline V gene. The trim removed 3 bases at V and 6 bases at J, leaving 12 bases unmatched. There are 16 residues in the CDR3. The CDR3 bases are TGTGCCAGCAGTTTCCGGCGGGAGGGCCTAGGGGGCGAGCAGTACTTC. As protein: CASSFRREGLGGEQYF.

This rearrangement joins TRBV4-1 to TRBJ2-3; 13 bases match TRBD2. The ends lost 0 bases at V and 4 bases at J; junction bases unmatched: 4. CDR1 and CDR2 from the germline V gene are MGHRA and YSYEKL. This CDR3 is 17 amino acids long. CDR3 bases: TGCGCCAGCAGCCAAGATGGACTAGCGGGAGCCCCAGATACGCAGTATTTT. Translation gives CASSQDGLAGAPDTQYF.

This chain connects TRBV14 to TRBJ1-1; possible D gene TRBD1, 5 bases. Trimming pared 0 bases from V and 5 bases from J, leaving 16 bases between. This CDR3 contains 16 residues. The germline gives CDR1 SGHDN, CDR2 FVKESK. Here the CDR3 DNA reads TGTGCCAGCAGCCAAGACCAGACAGACTCGCGGACTGAAGCTTTCTTT. Amino acid sequence: CASSQDQTDSRTEAFF.

This rearrangement joins TRBV12-2 to TRBJ1-4; the D call of TRBD1 is as the table states it, not checked on the DNA. TRBV12-2 is noted as a pseudogene. The length of the CDR3 is 16 residues. In nucleotides, the CDR3 is TGTGCAAGTCGTAAGAATTCAGGGGCAACTAATGAAAAACTGTTTTTT. This codes for CASRKNSGATNEKLFF.

This sequence joins TRBV28 and TRBJ1-5, with TRBD1 matching over 9 bases. Trimming at V came to 4 bases and at J to 1 base, leaving 23 bases not matched to a gene. Germline CDR1 is MDHEN and CDR2 is SYDVKM. CDR3 size: 22 residues. Here the CDR3 reads CASSSDRGSRDREGKSNQPQHF. In DNA form, the CDR3 reads TGTGCCAGCAGTTCCGATAGGGGTTCCCGGGACAGGGAGGGCAAAAGCAATCAGCCCCAGCATTTT. The whole variable domain, remainder taken from reference TRBV28 and TRBJ1-5, is DVKVTQSSRYLVKRTGEKVFLECVQDMDHENMFWYRQDPGLGLRLIYFSYDVKMKEKGDIPEGYSVSREKKERFSLILESASTNQTSMYLCASSSDRGSRDREGKSNQPQHFGDGTRLSIL.